The 32 T cell receptor beta chains reported below all come from one sample, sequenced in a study of regulatory T cells in long-lasting Graves disease (dated by TCRdb to the early 2020s). Libraries were built with multiplex PCR. For sequencing, an Illumina HiSeq 4000 was employed. TCR beta libraries were built with iRepertoire HTBI primers and Arm-PCR amplification of CDR3 regions. Clones were called with MiXCR by TCRdb after fastp trimmed the public reads at Q25, and only in-frame beta chains were retained. Identical CDR3 protein sequences are pooled into one entry, listed with their most common genes and DNA. The sample table contains around 250,000 distinct CDR3 sequences; only one count was recorded for about 17% of them. The ten largest clones take up 14% of the sample. The intended sense of this specimen's time point label: newly diagnosed GD, antithyroid drugs for less than 3 months. For both TCR sequencing and RNA sequencing, RNA was extracted from PBMCs using TRIzol.

These data were likewise used in another study, on T cells in Graves' hyperthyroidism and ophthalmopathy.

The specimen comprised peripheral blood mononuclear cells (PBMCs), sampled at new diagnosis, from a patient treated with antithyroid drugs. These receptors were taken from a woman aged 25 to 39 with Graves disease. Donor details come from another sample of the same person, matched by shared clones.

The V and J genes are TRBV20-1 and TRBJ1-3, with D perhaps matching TRBD1 (6 bases). This CDR3 is 16 amino acids long. The V end was cut by 3 bases, the J end by 0 bases, with 15 bases between. Per the germline V gene, CDR1 is DFQATT and CDR2 is SNEGSKA (reference sequence). The DNA for the CDR3 is TGCAGTGCTAGTCTGGGGACATCGAGCTCTGGAAACACCATATATTTT. It encodes CSASLGTSSSGNTIYF.

This clonotype was recorded at least ten times. The chain uses TRBV7-9 and TRBJ2-7; the match to TRBD1 covers 11 bases. V was pared by 5 bases and J by 0 bases, with 6 bases of the junction left unmatched. This CDR3 comprises 16 residues. Germline lookup yields CDR1 SEHNR and CDR2 FQNEAQ (reference sequence). The CDR3 DNA reads TGTGCCAGCAGCCGCCCCGGACAGGGGGCCTCCTACGAGCAGTACTTC. Translation gives CASSRPGQGASYEQYF.

This clonotype was picked up many times. This chain joins TRBV11-2 and TRBJ1-2; TRBD1 is a possible D gene (5 bases). V was pared by 5 bases and J by 5 bases, with 18 bases between. The CDR3 is 15 residues long. The germline V gene has CDR1 SGHAT and CDR2 FQNNGV. The CDR3 loop reads CASSPDPEGKYGYTF. DNA of the CDR3: TGTGCCAGCAGCCCCGACCCCGAGGGGAAGTATGGCTACACCTTC.

There are many counts of this clonotype. The chain uses TRBV12-5 and TRBJ1-2, with 8 bases aligning to TRBD1. The CDR3 spans 16 residues. Trimming at V came to 4 bases and at J to 3 bases, leaving 10 bases not matched to a gene. CDR1 is LGHNT, CDR2 FRNRAP, per germline. The CDR3 loop is CASGSPRGLADYGYTF. The DNA for the CDR3 is TGTGCTAGTGGTTCCCCCAGGGGGCTGGCGGACTATGGCTACACCTTC.

This clonotype was seen ten or more times. The rearrangement links TRBV12-3 or TRBV12-4 to TRBJ1-5; D may be TRBD1 (6 bases). Trimming stripped 8 bases from V and 11 bases from J, with 19 bases between. The CDR3 covers 13 residues. The chain's CDR3 is CASAQGILGAQHF. CDR3 DNA sequence: TGTGCCAGCGCGCAGGGGATCCTCGGGGCCCAGCATTTT.

This chain connects TRBV7-9 to TRBJ2-1; D unresolved. The DNA end is more similar to TRBJ2-5, so the J call may be wrong. CDR1 is SEHNR and CDR2 is FQNEAQ in the germline V gene (reference sequence). This CDR3 has 15 amino acids. CDR3: CASSLAAQETETQYF. CDR3 DNA sequence: TGTGCCAGCAGCTTAGCGGCCCAGGAAACGGAGACCCAGTACTTC.

This clonotype was picked up many times. The chain uses TRBV12-3 or TRBV12-4 and TRBJ1-4; D might be TRBD1 (5 bases). CDR3 size: 14 residues. Trimming took 5 bases from V and 4 from J, leaving 11 bases between them. DNA of the CDR3: TGTGCCAGCAGTAGCTGGGGGGGTAATGAAAAACTGTTTTTT. This gives the protein CASSSWGGNEKLFF.

This chain uses TRBV20-1 with TRBJ2-1; a possible D gene is TRBD2 (7 bases). Looked up from germline, CDR1 is DFQATT and CDR2 is SNEGSKA (reference sequence). V was cut by 5 bases and J by 4 bases, with 12 bases left in between. This CDR3 is 13 amino acids long. The DNA for the CDR3 is TGCAGTGCTGGGGGGGGCGCGTACAATGAGCAGTTCTTC. Its translation is CSAGGGAYNEQFF.

This clonotype occurred many times. The V gene is TRBV2, the J gene TRBJ1-6; 7 nucleotides line up with TRBD1. The junction had 0 bases not matched to a gene; V was cut back by 4 bases and J by 3 bases. CDR1 and CDR2 from the germline V gene are SNHLY and FYNNEI. The CDR3 has 14 residues. The chain's CDR3 is CASSGDSYNSPLHF. The CDR3 nucleotides are TGTGCCAGCAGTGGGGACAGCTATAATTCACCCCTCCACTTT.

The chain has TRBV5-1 and TRBJ1-4; D is possibly TRBD1 (5 bases). The length of the CDR3 is 15 residues. Deletions cut 2 bases from V and 5 bases from J, with 13 bases between. CDR1 is SGHRS and CDR2 is YFSETQ in the germline V gene. The CDR3 coding sequence is TGCGCCAGCAGCTTAGTTTCCGGGGGGAATGAAAAACTGTTTTTT. This sequence encodes CASSLVSGGNEKLFF.

There are many counts of this clonotype. CDR3 residues: CATSRGFSSGGLSTDTQYF. The CDR3 coding sequence is TGTGCCACCAGCAGAGGATTCAGTAGCGGGGGCCTGAGCACAGATACGCAGTATTTT. The J gene is TRBJ2-3, the V gene TRBV15; 9 nucleotides line up with TRBD2. V lost 1 base, J lost 0 bases, and 11 bases stayed unmatched. CDR1 and CDR2 (germline): LNHNV, YYDKDF (reference sequence). The CDR3 loop spans 19 amino acids.

This clonotype was seen many times. V usage is TRBV20-1 and J usage is TRBJ2-3, with 10 bases fitting TRBD2. Germline CDR1 and CDR2: DFQATT and SNEGSKA (reference sequence). The J segment lost 1 base and the V segment lost 2 bases, leaving 0 bases of the junction unmatched. The CDR3 loop spans 14 amino acids. CDR3 loop: CSARLAGGTDTQYF. CDR3 nucleotides: TGCAGTGCTAGACTAGCGGGGGGCACAGATACGCAGTATTTT.

About this clonotype itself: This probably arose from a read error, given a far larger clone one base away. CDR3 sequence (DNA): TGTGCCAGCAGCGGGGGGGTTAATGAGCAGTACTTC. Its protein product is CASSGGVNEQYF. The chain has TRBV7-9 and TRBJ2-7; 7 nucleotides align to TRBD2. The ends lost 5 bases at V and 7 bases at J; junction bases unmatched: 5. Germline V gene lookup returns CDR1 SEHNR and CDR2 FQNEAQ (reference sequence). The CDR3 is 12 residues long.

This chain joins TRBV6-9 and TRBJ2-1; D is uncertain. CDR1 MNHGY and CDR2 SVAAGI come from the germline V gene. Trimming pared 4 bases from V and 1 base from J, leaving 5 bases between. This CDR3 has 13 residues. This CDR3 is CASSFGSYNEQFF. In DNA form, the CDR3 reads TGTGCCAGCAGTTTCGGATCCTACAATGAGCAGTTCTTC.

This clonotype was found many times. The chain combines TRBV9 with TRBJ1-2, with TRBD1 matching 7 bases. CDR3 length: 15 amino acids. The V gene end was trimmed by 0 bases and the J gene end by 4 bases; junction bases not matched to a gene: 6. Germline loops: CDR1 SGDLS, CDR2 YYNGEE. CDR3 coding DNA: TGTGCCAGCAGCGTAGCTTGGCGACAGGGCTATGGCTACACCTTC. Its protein is CASSVAWRQGYGYTF.

At least ten counts were recorded for this clonotype. V is TRBV27 and J is TRBJ1-2; TRBD1 aligns across 7 bases. The CDR3 covers 12 residues. V lost 5 bases and J lost 7; bases outside the gene matches: 4. CDR1 MNHEY and CDR2 SMNVEV come from the germline V gene (reference sequence). This CDR3 reads CASSTGVGGYTF. The CDR3 region has the DNA TGTGCCAGCAGTACAGGGGTTGGTGGCTACACCTTC.

This clonotype was detected ten times or more. The chain employs TRBV29-1 and TRBJ1-1; 7 nucleotides agree with TRBD1. J was trimmed by 9 bases and V by 4 bases; bases with no gene match: 2. This CDR3 is built from 10 residues. Per the germline V gene, CDR1 is SQVTM and CDR2 is ANQGSEA. DNA of the CDR3: TGCAGCGTTGCGACAGGGCAAGCTTTCTTT. The encoded protein is CSVATGQAFF.

The J gene is TRBJ2-1, the V gene TRBV11-2; D might be TRBD1 (6 bases). Germline assignment: CDR1 SGHAT and CDR2 FQNNGV. Trimming pared 4 bases from V and 6 bases from J, leaving 10 bases between. The CDR3 spans 13 residues. The CDR3 DNA reads TGTGCCAGCAGCTCCTCACAGGGCAATGAGCAGTTCTTC. It yields the protein CASSSSQGNEQFF.

This clonotype was seen repeatedly, ten times or more. The chain is built from TRBV9 and TRBJ1-1; no definite D call. Germline CDR1 and CDR2: SGDLS and YYNGEE. Trimming cost V 2 bases and J 1 base, with 6 bases left between them. The CDR3 loop spans 13 amino acids. The CDR3 sequence is CASSVRSNTEAFF. For the CDR3, the DNA is TGTGCCAGCAGCGTCCGGTCGAACACTGAAGCTTTCTTT. The full variable domain, completed using reference TRBV9 and TRBJ1-1, is DSGVTQTPKHLITATGQRVTLRCSPRSGDLSVYWYQQSLDQGLQFLIQYYNGEERAKGNILERFSAQQFPDLHSELNLSSLELGDSALYFCASSVRSNTEAFFGQGTRLTVV.

This clonotype was counted at least ten times. The V and J genes are TRBV20-1 and TRBJ2-7, with D hard to call. CDR1 and CDR2 (germline): DFQATT, SNEGSKA (reference sequence). V lost 7 bases and J 0 bases, leaving 10 bases between the germline ends. CDR3 length: 12 residues. CDR3 sequence (DNA): TGCAGTGGGACCGACGGCTCCTACGAGCAGTACTTC. It yields the protein CSGTDGSYEQYF.

In its sample, this clonotype was seen many times. The chain couples TRBV4-1 to TRBJ1-1; TRBD1 is a possible D gene (5 bases). The V end lost 7 bases, the J end lost 0 bases, and 12 bases lay between the germline ends. The CDR3 loop spans 14 amino acids. Germline CDR1 and CDR2: MGHRA and YSYEKL. CDR3 bases: TGCGCCAGCACCCAGGGTAACATGAACACTGAAGCTTTCTTT. This gives the protein CASTQGNMNTEAFF.

This clonotype was seen many times. The chain employs TRBV20-1 and TRBJ2-7; D might be TRBD1 or TRBD2, each matching 6 bases. This CDR3 contains 12 residues. With 6 bases removed from V and 3 bases from J, the gap between germline ends came to 12 bases. CDR1 is DFQATT and CDR2 is SNEGSKA in the germline V gene (reference sequence). The CDR3 DNA is TGCAGTGCCGCGGGACAAAGCTACGAGCAGTACTTC. Translated, it gives CSAAGQSYEQYF.

This clonotype was seen many times. The chain's CDR3 is CATLGGNTEAFF. The CDR3 coding sequence is TGTGCCACGCTAGGCGGGAACACTGAAGCTTTCTTT. The rearrangement links TRBV7-3 to TRBJ1-1; the D is unclear. V shed 10 bases and J shed 1 base, with 10 bases lying between them. The CDR3 runs 12 residues. Germline CDR1 SGHTA, CDR2 FQGTGA.

This clonotype was seen a few times. The chain uses TRBV19 and TRBJ2-7, with D possibly matching TRBD2 (5 bases). V was trimmed by 6 bases and J by 0 bases, leaving 15 bases between them. Per germline, CDR1 LNHDA and CDR2 SQIVND (reference sequence). The CDR3 is 15 residues long. CDR3 nucleotide sequence: TGTGCCAGTAGCGCGGACGGGATCAGCTCCTACGAGCAGTACTTC. This translates into CASSADGISSYEQYF.

This clonotype was found many times. The rearrangement links TRBV6-1 to TRBJ2-7, with D perhaps matching TRBD1 (5 bases). Trimming shortened V by 4 bases and J by 6 bases, and 16 bases separated the two germline ends. The length of the CDR3 is 14 residues. CDR1 MNHNS and CDR2 SASEGT come from the germline V gene. The CDR3 protein is CASSVIGAPGEQYF. The CDR3 nucleotides read TGTGCCAGCAGTGTGATAGGGGCTCCGGGCGAGCAGTACTTC.

Ten or more counts support this clonotype. V is TRBV2 and J is TRBJ2-7; the D call may be TRBD1 or TRBD2 (5 bases each). The V and J ends lost 6 bases and 2 bases respectively, with 17 bases between them. This CDR3 contains 15 residues. Germline V gene lookup returns CDR1 SNHLY and CDR2 FYNNEI. This chain's CDR3 is CASSSAGKRAYEQYF. The CDR3 nucleotides are TGTGCCAGCAGCAGTGCAGGGAAGAGGGCCTACGAGCAGTACTTC. The full variable domain, its missing parts supplied by reference TRBV2 and TRBJ2-7, is EPEVTQTPSHQVTQMGQEVILRCVPISNHLYFYWYRQILGQKVEFLVSFYNNEISEKSEIFDDQFSVERPDGSNFTLKIRSTKLEDSAMYFCASSSAGKRAYEQYFGPGTRLTVT.

This clonotype was picked up many times. V usage is TRBV7-2 and J usage is TRBJ1-2, with 7 positions matching TRBD1. CDR1 and CDR2 (germline): SGHTA, FQGNSA. J gave up 4 bases and V 5 bases, and 4 bases lay outside the gene matches. This CDR3 has 13 residues. The CDR3 bases are TGTGCCAGCAGCATTGACAGGGTCTATGGCTACACCTTC. Amino acids: CASSIDRVYGYTF.

The chain joins TRBV10-2 to TRBJ2-7; 10 bases are shared with TRBD2. This CDR3 is built from 14 residues. Trimming at V came to 6 bases and at J to 2 bases, leaving 4 bases not matched to a gene. Per the germline V gene, CDR1 is WSHSY and CDR2 is SAAADI. The CDR3 spells CASRDSGRAYEQYF. CDR3 in DNA: TGCGCCAGCAGAGACAGCGGGAGGGCCTACGAGCAGTACTTC.

This clonotype was observed many times. The chain is built from TRBV20-1 and TRBJ2-7, with a possible D match to TRBD2 (5 bases). Per the germline V gene, CDR1 is DFQATT and CDR2 is SNEGSKA (reference sequence). The V gene lost 6 bases and the J gene lost 4 bases, with 19 bases spanning the gap. This CDR3 is built from 14 residues. Written as DNA, the CDR3 is TGCAGTGCCGGCCGAGGGTCTGGTGCTTACGAGCAGTACTTC. It codes for CSAGRGSGAYEQYF.

This clonotype has a count of ten or more. V gene TRBV9 combines with J gene TRBJ2-2, with 9 bases aligning to TRBD1. The ends lost 5 bases at V and 7 bases at J; junction bases unmatched: 3. CDR1 SGDLS and CDR2 YYNGEE come from the germline V gene. The CDR3 has 13 residues. In nucleotides, the CDR3 is TGTGCCAGCAGGGACAGGGGAGGCGGGGAGCTGTTTTTT. Its protein product is CASRDRGGGELFF.

There are many counts of this clonotype. The chain is built from TRBV5-1 and TRBJ2-1; 10 bases agree with TRBD1. The CDR3 is made up of 16 amino acids. Germline trimming cut 4 bases from V and 8 bases from J; bases unmatched to any gene: 12. CDR1 is SGHRS, CDR2 YFSETQ, per germline. In nucleotides, the CDR3 is TGCGCCAGCAGCATTACCCCCGGGACAGGGGTCCATGAGCAGTTCTTC. Translation: CASSITPGTGVHEQFF.

This clonotype was observed at least ten times. The genes are TRBV6-1 and TRBJ2-7; 7 bases fit TRBD2. Trimming took 1 base from V and 7 from J; bases not matched to a gene: 4. The length of the CDR3 is 13 residues. Per germline, CDR1 MNHNS and CDR2 SASEGT. CDR3 in amino acids: CASSEVGGGEQYF. The DNA of the CDR3 is TGTGCCAGCAGTGAAGTGGGGGGGGGGGAGCAGTACTTC.